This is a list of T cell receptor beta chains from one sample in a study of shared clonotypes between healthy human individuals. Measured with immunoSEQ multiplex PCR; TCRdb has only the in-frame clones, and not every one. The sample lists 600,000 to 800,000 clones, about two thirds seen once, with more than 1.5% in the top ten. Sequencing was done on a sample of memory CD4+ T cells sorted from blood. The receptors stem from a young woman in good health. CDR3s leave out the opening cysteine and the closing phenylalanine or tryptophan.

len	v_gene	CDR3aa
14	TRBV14	ASSPPASGSYETQY
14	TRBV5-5	ASSLDPVSSYNEQF
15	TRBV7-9	ASSSALASGREDTQY
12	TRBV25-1	ASSESVASNEQF
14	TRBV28	ASSPSPGRARVGQF
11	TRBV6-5	ASRGLTLETQY
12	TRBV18	ASSTGLVGYEQY
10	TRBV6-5	AVRASSYEQY
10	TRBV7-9	ASSSWIGGAF
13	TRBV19	ASSISPRGGTEAF
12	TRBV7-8	ASSSELAKNIQY
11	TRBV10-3	AIKERELYEQY
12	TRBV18	ASSPGQGSTEAF
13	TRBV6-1	ASGTGTGSSYEQY
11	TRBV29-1	SGRADLTDIQY
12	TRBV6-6	ASSYSQFVAEAF
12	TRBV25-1	ASSESVPRNTIY
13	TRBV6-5	ASSFETPRGQPQH
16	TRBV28	ASSFQPGTSGGKETQY
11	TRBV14	ASSRDRATEAF
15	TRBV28	ASMMGLDSSHNEKLF
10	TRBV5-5	ASSSAGYGYT
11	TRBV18	ASSPREMVELF